This TCR beta chain was profiled in a study of blood T cell repertoires in COVID-19. About the research overall: Both acute and convalescent COVID-19 samples were obtained from the United States, Italy and Spain. The analysed material was cDNA or gDNA that came from T cells, B-cell-depleted T cells, or PBMCs.

Authors' processing steps: The authors estimated nucleated cell counts from reference gene primer amplification. The protocol was immunoSEQ multiplex PCR, while the TCRdb copy is restricted to in-frame clones and leaves out a portion. V and J calls and clone size are given by that table; D and trimming were obtained from the DNA. The sample lists 100,000 or so clones, approximately 72% seen once, with 19% in the top ten. This CDR3 comprises 12 residues. Trimming cost V 0 bases and J 3 bases, with 4 bases left between them. Germline V lookup: CDR1 GTSNPN, CDR2 SVGIG (reference sequence). The sequenced material came from peripheral blood. The chain has TRBV30 and TRBJ2-3; the D is unclear. The sequence derives from a woman aged 70-85 years with acute or convalescent COVID-19. CDR3 sequence (DNA): TGTGCCTGGAGTGTACGGACAGATACGCAGTATTTT. Encoded protein: CAWSVRTDTQYF.